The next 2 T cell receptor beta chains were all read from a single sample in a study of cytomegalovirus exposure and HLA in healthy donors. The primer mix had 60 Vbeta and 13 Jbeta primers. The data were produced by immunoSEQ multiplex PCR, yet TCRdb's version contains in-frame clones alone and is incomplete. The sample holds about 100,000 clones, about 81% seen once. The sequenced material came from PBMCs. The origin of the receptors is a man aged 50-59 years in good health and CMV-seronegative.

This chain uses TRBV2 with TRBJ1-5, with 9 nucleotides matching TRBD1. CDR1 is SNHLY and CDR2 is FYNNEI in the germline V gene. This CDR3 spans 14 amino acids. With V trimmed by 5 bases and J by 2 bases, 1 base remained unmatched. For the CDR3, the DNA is TGTGCCAGCAGTCGGACAGGGGGCAATCAGCCCCAGCATTTT. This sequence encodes CASSRTGGNQPQHF.

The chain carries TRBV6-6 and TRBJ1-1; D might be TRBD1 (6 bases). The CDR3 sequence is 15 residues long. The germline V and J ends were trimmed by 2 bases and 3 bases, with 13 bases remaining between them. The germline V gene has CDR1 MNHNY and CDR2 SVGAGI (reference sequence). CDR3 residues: CASSYTPTGDTEAFF. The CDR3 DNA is TGTGCCAGCAGTTACACGCCGACAGGAGACACTGAAGCTTTCTTT.